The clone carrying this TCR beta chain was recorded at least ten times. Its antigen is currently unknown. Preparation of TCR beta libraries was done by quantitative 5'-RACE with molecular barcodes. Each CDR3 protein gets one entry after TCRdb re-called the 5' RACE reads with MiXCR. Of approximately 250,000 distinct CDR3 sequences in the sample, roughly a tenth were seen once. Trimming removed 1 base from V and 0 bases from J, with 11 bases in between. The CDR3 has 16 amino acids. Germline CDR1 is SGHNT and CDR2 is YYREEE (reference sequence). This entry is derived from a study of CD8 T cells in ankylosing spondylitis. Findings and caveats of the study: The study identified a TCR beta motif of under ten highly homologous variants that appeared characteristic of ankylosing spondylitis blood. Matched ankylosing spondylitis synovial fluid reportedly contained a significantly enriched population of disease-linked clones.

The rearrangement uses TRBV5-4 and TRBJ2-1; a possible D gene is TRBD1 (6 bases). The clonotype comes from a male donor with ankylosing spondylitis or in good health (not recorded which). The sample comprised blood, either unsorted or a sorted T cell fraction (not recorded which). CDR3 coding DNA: TGTGCCAGCAGCTTGCAGGGGCTCCCCTCCTACAATGAGCAGTTCTTC. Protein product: CASSLQGLPSYNEQFF.